These 2 T cell receptor beta chains were sequenced from one sample in a study of prognosis after radiotherapy for stage I lung cancer. Amplicons of TCR beta CDR3 were generated from genomic DNA by two-round multiplex PCR. Primers targeting each individual TRBV and TRBJ gene were applied in first-round PCR. MiXCR, run by TCRdb on the multiplex PCR reads, gives a single entry per CDR3 protein. The sample lists some 15,000 distinct CDR3 sequences; 50% to 65% were seen once. This specimen consisted of PBMCs, obtained before or after stereotactic body radiation therapy (not recorded which). The receptors derive from a donor aged 50 or older with non-small cell lung cancer.

In this sample, this clonotype is medium-sized. The rearrangement joins TRBV20-1 to TRBJ2-2; possible D gene TRBD2, 6 bases. The CDR3 contains 14 residues. Germline CDR1 is DFQATT and CDR2 is SNEGSKA (reference sequence). Deletions cut 2 bases from V and 4 bases from J, with 11 bases between. CDR3: CSARISGSTGELFF. As DNA, the CDR3 is TGCAGTGCTAGAATTAGCGGCTCCACCGGGGAGCTGTTTTTT.

The V gene is TRBV15, the J gene TRBJ2-7; D not certain. The CDR3 contains 13 residues. The germline gives CDR1 LNHNV, CDR2 YYDKDF (reference sequence). V lost 3 bases and J 1 base, leaving 7 bases between the germline ends. CDR3 residues: CATSSQASYEQYF. In DNA form, the CDR3 reads TGTGCCACCAGCAGTCAGGCGTCCTACGAGCAGTACTTC.